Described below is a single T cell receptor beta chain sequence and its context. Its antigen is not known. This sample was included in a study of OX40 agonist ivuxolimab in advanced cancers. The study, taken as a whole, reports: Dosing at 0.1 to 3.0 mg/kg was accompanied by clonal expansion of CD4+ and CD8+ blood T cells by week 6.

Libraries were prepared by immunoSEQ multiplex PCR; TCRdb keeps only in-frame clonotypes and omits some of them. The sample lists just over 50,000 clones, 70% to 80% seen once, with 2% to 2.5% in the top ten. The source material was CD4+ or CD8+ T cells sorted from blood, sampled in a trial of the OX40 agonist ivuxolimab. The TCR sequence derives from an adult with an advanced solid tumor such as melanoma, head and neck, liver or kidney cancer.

CDR3 DNA: TGTGCCATCAGGGACTCCGGGAGCTCCTACAATGAGCAGTTCTTC. The encoded protein is CAIRDSGSSYNEQFF. The rearrangement links TRBV10-3 to TRBJ2-1, with D maybe TRBD2 (6 bases). Germline V lookup: CDR1 ENHRY, CDR2 SYGVKD. The CDR3 is made up of 15 amino acids. Trimming removed 6 bases from V and 0 bases from J, with 12 bases in between.